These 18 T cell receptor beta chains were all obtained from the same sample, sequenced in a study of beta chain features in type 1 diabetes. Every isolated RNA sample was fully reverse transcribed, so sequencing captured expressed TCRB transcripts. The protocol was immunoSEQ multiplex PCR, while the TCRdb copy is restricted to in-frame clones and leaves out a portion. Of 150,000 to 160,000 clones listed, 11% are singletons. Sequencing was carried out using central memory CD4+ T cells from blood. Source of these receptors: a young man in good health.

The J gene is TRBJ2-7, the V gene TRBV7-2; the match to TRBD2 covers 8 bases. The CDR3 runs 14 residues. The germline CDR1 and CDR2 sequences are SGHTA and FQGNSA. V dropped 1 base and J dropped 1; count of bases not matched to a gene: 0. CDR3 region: CASSLVAGSYEQYF. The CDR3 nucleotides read TGTGCCAGCAGCTTAGTAGCGGGGTCCTACGAGCAGTACTTC.

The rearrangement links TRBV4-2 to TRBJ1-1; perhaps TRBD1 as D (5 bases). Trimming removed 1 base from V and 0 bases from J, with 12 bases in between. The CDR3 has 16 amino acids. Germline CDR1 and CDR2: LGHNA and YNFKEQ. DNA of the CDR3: TGTGCCAGCAGCCAAGCACAGGCCTCGATGAACACTGAAGCTTTCTTT. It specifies CASSQAQASMNTEAFF.

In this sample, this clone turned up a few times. As DNA, the CDR3 is TGTGCCATCAGTGCTTCACTTTACAATGAGCAGTTCTTC. As protein: CAISASLYNEQFF. This sequence joins TRBV10-3 and TRBJ2-1; no firm D call. The CDR3 spans 13 residues. Germline-derived CDR1 and CDR2 are ENHRY and SYGVKD. V was trimmed by 4 bases and J by 4 bases, leaving 8 bases between them.

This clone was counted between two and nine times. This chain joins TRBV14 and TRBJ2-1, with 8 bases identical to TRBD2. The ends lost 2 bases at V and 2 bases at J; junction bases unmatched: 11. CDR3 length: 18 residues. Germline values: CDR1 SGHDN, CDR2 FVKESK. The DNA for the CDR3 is TGTGCCAGCAGCCAATTGGGGGAACTAGCGGTAGCCTACAATGAGCAGTTCTTC. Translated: CASSQLGELAVAYNEQFF. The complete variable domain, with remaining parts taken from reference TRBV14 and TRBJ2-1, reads EAGVTQFPSHSVIEKGQTVTLRCDPISGHDNLYWYRRVMGKEIKFLLHFVKESKQDESGMPNNRFLAERTGGTYSTLKVQPAELEDSGVYFCASSQLGELAVAYNEQFFGPGTRLTVL.

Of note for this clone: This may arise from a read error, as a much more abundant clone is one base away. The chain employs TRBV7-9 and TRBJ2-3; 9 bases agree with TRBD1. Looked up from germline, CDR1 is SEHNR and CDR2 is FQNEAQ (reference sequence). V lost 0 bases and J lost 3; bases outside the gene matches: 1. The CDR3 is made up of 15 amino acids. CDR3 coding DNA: TGTGCCAGCAGCTTAGCCGGGACAGGGACAGATACGCAGTATTTT. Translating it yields CASSLAGTGTDTQYF.

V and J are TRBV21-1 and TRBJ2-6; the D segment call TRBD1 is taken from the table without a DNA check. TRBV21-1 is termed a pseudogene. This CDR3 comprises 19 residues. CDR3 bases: TGTGCCAGCAGCAAAGTGGAAGAGGCACAGGGCTCTGGGGCCAACGTCCTGACTTTC. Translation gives CASSKVEEAQGSGANVLTF.

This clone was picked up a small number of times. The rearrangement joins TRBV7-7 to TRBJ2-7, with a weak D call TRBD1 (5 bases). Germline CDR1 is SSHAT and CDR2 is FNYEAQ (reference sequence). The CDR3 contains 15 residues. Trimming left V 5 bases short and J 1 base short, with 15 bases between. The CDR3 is CASSPTTDSSYEQYF. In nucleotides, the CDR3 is TGTGCCAGCAGCCCCACAACCGACAGTTCCTACGAGCAGTACTTC.

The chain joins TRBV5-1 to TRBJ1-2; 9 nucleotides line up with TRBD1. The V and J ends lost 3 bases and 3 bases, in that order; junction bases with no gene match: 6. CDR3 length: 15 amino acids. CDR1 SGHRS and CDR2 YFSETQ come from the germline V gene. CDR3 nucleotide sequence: TGCGCCAGCAGCTCGGGACAGGGCGGTTACTATGGCTACACCTTC. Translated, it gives CASSSGQGGYYGYTF.

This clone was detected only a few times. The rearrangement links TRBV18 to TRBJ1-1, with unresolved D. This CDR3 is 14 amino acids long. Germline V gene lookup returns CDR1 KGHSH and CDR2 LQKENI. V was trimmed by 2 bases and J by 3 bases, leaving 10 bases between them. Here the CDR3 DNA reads TGTGCCAGCTCACCAGTCAGGTCTGACACTGAAGCTTTCTTT. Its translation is CASSPVRSDTEAFF.

Here the CDR3 reads CASSQGRRQGYTEAFF. In DNA, the CDR3 is TGTGCCAGCAGCCAAGGGAGGAGACAGGGATACACTGAAGCTTTCTTT. The chain employs TRBV4-2 and TRBJ1-1; TRBD1 aligns across 7 bases. J gave up 3 bases and V 1 base, and 8 bases lay outside the gene matches. Germline V gene sequence: CDR1 LGHNA, CDR2 YNFKEQ. The CDR3 loop spans 16 amino acids.

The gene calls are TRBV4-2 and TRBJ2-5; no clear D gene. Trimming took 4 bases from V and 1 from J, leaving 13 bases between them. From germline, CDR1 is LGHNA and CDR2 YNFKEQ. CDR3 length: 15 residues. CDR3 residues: CASSPPGSPQETQYF. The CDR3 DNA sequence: TGTGCCAGCAGCCCCCCTGGAAGTCCCCAAGAGACCCAGTACTTC.

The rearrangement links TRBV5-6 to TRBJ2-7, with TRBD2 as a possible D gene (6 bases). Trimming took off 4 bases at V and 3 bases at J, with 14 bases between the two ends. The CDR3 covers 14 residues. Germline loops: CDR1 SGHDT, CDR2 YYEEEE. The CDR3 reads CASSDSGGVYEQYF. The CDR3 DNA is TGTGCCAGCAGCGATAGCGGCGGGGTCTACGAGCAGTACTTC.

The CDR3 sequence: CASTPGAPGLTQYF. In DNA form, the CDR3 reads TGTGCCAGCACCCCGGGGGCCCCGGGGCTGACCCAGTACTTC. J is TRBJ2-5 and V is TRBV11-1, with D perhaps assigned TRBD1 or TRBD2 (6 bases each). V was shortened by 7 bases and J by 7 bases, with 19 bases between the two germline ends. Per the germline V gene, CDR1 is SGHAT and CDR2 is FQDESV (reference sequence). There are 14 residues in the CDR3.

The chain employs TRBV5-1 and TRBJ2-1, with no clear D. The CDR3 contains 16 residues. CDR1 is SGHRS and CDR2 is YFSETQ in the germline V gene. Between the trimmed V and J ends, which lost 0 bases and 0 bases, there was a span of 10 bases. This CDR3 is CASSLVGTGSYNEQFF. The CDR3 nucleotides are TGCGCCAGCAGCTTGGTCGGAACGGGCTCCTACAATGAGCAGTTCTTC.

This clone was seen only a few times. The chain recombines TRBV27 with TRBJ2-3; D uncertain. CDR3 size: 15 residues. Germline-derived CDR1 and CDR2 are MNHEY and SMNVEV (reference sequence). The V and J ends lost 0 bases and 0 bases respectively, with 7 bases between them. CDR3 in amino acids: CASSLSRASTDTQYF. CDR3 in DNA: TGTGCCAGCAGTTTATCTCGGGCTAGCACAGATACGCAGTATTTT.

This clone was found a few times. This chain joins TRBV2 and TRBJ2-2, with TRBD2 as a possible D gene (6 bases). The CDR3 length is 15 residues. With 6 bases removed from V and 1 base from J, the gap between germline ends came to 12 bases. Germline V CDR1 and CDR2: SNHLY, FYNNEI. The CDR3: CASRGLGRNTGELFF. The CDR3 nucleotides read TGTGCCAGCAGGGGACTTGGGAGGAACACCGGGGAGCTGTTTTTT.

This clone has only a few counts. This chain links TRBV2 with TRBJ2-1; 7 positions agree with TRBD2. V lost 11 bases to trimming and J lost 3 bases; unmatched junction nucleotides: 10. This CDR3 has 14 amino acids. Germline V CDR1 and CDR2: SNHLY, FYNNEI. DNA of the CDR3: TGTGCCGTCAGCGGGGCGCCGAACTACAATGAGCAGTTCTTC. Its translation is CAVSGAPNYNEQFF.

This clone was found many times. The CDR3 DNA reads as TGTGCCAGCAGCTCTTCTAGCGGGGCCACAGATACGCAGTATTTT. Its translation: CASSSSSGATDTQYF. The V call is TRBV7-3, the J call TRBJ2-3; 9 bases are shared with TRBD2. This CDR3 comprises 15 residues. V was clipped by 4 bases and J by 2 bases; unmatched bases: 4. The germline V gene encodes CDR1 SGHTA and CDR2 FQGTGA.